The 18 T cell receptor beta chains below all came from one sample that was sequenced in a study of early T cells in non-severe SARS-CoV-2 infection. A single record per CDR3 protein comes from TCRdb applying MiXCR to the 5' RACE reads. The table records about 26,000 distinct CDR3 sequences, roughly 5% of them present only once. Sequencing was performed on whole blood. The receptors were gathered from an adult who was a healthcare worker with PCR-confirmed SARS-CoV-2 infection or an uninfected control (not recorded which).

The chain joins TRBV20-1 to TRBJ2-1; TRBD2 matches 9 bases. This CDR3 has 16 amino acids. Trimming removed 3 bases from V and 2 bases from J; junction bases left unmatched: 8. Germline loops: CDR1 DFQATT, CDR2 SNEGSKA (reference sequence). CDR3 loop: CSASRASGETYNEQFF. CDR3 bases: TGCAGTGCTAGTCGGGCTAGCGGGGAGACCTACAATGAGCAGTTCTTC.

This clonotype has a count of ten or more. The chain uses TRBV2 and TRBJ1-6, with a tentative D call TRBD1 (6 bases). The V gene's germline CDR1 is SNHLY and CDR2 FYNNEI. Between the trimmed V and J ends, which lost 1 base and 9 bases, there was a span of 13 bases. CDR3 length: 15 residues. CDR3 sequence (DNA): TGTGCCAGCAGTGAAGTTAGGACAGAGTCTTCACCCCTCCACTTT. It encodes CASSEVRTESSPLHF. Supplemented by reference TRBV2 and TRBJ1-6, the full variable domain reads EPEVTQTPSHQVTQMGQEVILRCVPISNHLYFYWYRQILGQKVEFLVSFYNNEISEKSEIFDDQFSVERPDGSNFTLKIRSTKLEDSAMYFCASSEVRTESSPLHFGNGTRLTVT.

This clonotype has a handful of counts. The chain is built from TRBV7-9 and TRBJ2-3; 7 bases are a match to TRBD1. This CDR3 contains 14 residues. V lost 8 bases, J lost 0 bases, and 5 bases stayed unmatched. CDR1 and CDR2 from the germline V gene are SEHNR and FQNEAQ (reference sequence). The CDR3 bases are TGTGCCAGCGGGCCGGGACAGAGCACAGATACGCAGTATTTT. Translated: CASGPGQSTDTQYF.

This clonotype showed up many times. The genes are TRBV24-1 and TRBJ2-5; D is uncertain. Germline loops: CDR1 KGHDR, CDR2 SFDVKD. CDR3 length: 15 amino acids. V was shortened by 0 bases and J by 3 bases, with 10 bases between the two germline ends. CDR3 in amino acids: CATSDLVAGEETQYF. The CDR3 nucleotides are TGTGCCACCAGTGATTTGGTTGCCGGAGAAGAGACCCAGTACTTC.

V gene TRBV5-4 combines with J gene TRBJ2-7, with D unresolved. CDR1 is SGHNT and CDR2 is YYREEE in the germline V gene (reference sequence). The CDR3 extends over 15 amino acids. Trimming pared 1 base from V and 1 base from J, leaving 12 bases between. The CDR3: CASSLRSGRSYEQYF. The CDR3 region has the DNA TGTGCCAGCAGCTTGAGGTCAGGTCGATCCTACGAGCAGTACTTC.

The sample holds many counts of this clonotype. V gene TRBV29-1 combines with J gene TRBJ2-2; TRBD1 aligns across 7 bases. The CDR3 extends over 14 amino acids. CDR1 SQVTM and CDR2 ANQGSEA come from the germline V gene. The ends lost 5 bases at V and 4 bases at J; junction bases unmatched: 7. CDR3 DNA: TGCAGCGTTACAGGGGCTCAGGGCACCGGGGAGCTGTTTTTT. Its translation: CSVTGAQGTGELFF.

CDR3 DNA sequence: TGTGCCAGCAGACTTGACAGACCCGGAAACACCATATATTTT. Encoded protein: CASRLDRPGNTIYF. This rearrangement joins TRBV2 to TRBJ1-3, with D tentatively TRBD1 (5 bases). The CDR3 has 14 residues. Germline V lookup: CDR1 SNHLY, CDR2 FYNNEI. Trimming took 6 bases from V and 4 from J, leaving 13 bases between them.

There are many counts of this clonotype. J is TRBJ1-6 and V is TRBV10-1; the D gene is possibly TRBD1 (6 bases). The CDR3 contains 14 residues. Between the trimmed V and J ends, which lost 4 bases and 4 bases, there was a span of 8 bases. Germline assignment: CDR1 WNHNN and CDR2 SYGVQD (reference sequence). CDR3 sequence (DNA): TGCGCCAGCAGTGTGGACAGATATAATTCACCCCTCCACTTT. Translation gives CASSVDRYNSPLHF.

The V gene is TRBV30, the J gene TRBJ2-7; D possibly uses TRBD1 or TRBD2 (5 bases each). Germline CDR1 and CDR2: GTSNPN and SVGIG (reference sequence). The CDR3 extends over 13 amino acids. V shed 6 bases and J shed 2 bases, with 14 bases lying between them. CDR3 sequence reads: CACIRDGTYEQYF. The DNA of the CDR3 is TGTGCCTGTATTCGGGACGGGACCTACGAGCAGTACTTC.

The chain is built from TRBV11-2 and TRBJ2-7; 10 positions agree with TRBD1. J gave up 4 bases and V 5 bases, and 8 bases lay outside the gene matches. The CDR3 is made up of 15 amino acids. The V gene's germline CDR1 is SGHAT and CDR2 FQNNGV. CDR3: CASSARQGAIYEQYF. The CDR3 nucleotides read TGTGCCAGCAGCGCCCGACAGGGGGCTATATACGAGCAGTACTTC.

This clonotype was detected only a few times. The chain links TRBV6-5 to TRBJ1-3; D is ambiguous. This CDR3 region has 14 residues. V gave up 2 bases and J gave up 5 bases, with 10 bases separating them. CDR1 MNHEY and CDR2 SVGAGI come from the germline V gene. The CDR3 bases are TGTGCCAGCAGTTACGGAGGAAGTAGAAACACCATATATTTT. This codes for CASSYGGSRNTIYF.

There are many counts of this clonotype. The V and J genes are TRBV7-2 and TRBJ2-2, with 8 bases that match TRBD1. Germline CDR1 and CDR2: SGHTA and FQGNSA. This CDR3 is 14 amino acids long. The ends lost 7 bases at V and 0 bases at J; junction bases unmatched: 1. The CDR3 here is CASTQGANTGELFF. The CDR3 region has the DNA TGTGCCAGCACACAGGGGGCGAACACCGGGGAGCTGTTTTTT.

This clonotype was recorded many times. CDR3 nucleotides: TGTGCCAGCAGCCAAGGGACTAGCGGGGGGGCCATAGATGAGCAGTTCTTC. This gives the protein CASSQGTSGGAIDEQFF. The chain uses TRBV3-1 and TRBJ2-1; 15 positions match TRBD2. V was clipped by 1 base and J by 8 bases; unmatched bases: 6. CDR1 and CDR2 from the germline V gene are LGHDT and YNNKEL (reference sequence). CDR3 size: 17 residues.

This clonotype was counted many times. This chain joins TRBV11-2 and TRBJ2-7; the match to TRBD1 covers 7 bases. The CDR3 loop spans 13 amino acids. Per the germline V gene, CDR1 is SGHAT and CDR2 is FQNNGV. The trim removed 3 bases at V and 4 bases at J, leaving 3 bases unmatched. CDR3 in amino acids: CASSFGTVYEQYF. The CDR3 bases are TGTGCCAGCAGCTTCGGGACAGTTTACGAGCAGTACTTC.

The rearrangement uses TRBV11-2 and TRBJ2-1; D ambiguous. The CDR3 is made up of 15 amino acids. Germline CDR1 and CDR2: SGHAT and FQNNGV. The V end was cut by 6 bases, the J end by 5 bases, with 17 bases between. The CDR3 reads CASRTLVRAHNEQFF. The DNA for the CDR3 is TGTGCCAGCAGAACCTTAGTCCGTGCCCACAATGAGCAGTTCTTC. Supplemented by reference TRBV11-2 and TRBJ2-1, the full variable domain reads EAGVAQSPRYKIIEKRQSVAFWCNPISGHATLYWYQQILGQGPKLLIQFQNNGVVDDSQLPKDRFSAERLKGVDSTLKIQPAKLEDSAVYLCASRTLVRAHNEQFFGPGTRLTVL.

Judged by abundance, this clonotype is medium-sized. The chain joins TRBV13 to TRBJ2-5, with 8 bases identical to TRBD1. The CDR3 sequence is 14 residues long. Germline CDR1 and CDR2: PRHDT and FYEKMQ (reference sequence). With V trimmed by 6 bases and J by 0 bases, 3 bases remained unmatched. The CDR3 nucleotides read TGTGCCAGCAGAGGACAGGGCGACCAAGAGACCCAGTACTTC. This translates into CASRGQGDQETQYF.

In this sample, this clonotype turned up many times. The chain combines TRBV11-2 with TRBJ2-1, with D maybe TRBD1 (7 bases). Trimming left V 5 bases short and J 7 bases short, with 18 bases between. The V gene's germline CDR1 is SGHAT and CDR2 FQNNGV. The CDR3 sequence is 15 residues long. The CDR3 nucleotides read TGTGCCAGCAGCGCGGGCCCGGAGGGGGCGAATGAGCAGTTCTTC. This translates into CASSAGPEGANEQFF.

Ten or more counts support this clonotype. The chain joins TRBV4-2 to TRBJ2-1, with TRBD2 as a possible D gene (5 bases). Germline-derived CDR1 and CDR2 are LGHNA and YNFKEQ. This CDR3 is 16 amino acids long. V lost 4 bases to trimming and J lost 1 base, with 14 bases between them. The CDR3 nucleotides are TGTGCCAGCAGCCCCCCGGCGGGTAGTTCCTACAATGAGCAGTTCTTC. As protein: CASSPPAGSSYNEQFF.